This T cell receptor (beta chain) was found in a study of CD8+ T cells in alopecia areata. This clone came up a few times. Other DNA variants within this sample encode the same CDR3. Peripheral blood samples and lesional scalp punch biopsies were obtained from alopecia areata patients. RNA was isolated and reverse transcribed to cDNA, the sequencing template. Profiling relied on immunoSEQ multiplex PCR, and the TCRdb table lists in-frame clones only, not all of them. Here the sample spans over 150,000 clones, 50% to 60% being singletons. Trimming left V 0 bases short and J 2 bases short, with 10 bases between. Looked up from germline, CDR1 is SGHDT and CDR2 is YYEEEE. CDR3 size: 15 residues.

The sequencing used CD4+ T cells sorted from blood, collected at week 0. The V call is TRBV5-6, the J call TRBJ2-3; TRBD1 is a possible D gene (5 bases). The clonotype originates from a human donor with alopecia areata. This chain's CDR3 is CASSLGQGFTDTQYF. CDR3 DNA sequence: TGTGCCAGCAGCTTGGGCCAGGGTTTCACAGATACGCAGTATTTT.